The entry below describes one T cell receptor beta chain. Its antigen has not been determined. No much larger clonotype is one base removed from it; base qualities were not supplied. The CDR3 holds 17 amino acids from the cysteine to the phenylalanine. Solely the CDR3 DNA is kept, with 51 bases framed from the first base. According to the germline V gene, CDR1 reads SGHDT and CDR2 reads YYEEEE. V gives up 1 base and J gives up 3 bases, and the segment between their germline ends measures 18 bases. Using the deep immunoSEQ assay, TCR CDR3 regions were amplified from genomic DNA by multiplex PCR. Extracted genomic DNA from each cell subset was distributed evenly across all wells of several immunoSEQ 96-well plates, and each plate was treated as a replicate. Each replicate PCR for sorted subsets received roughly 0.2 ug genomic DNA, equal to tens of thousands of T cell genomes. Purified libraries were measured with a Qubit 3.0 fluorometer, size-checked on a Bioanalyzer 2100, and measured again with the KAPA Library Quantification kit. Every immunoSEQ 96-well plate was sequenced on a separate single-read 150-cycle Illumina NextSeq 550 flow cell. The paper's data handling went like this. Because the immunoSEQ output included only junctional sequences and no quality scores, the filtering could not be the same as the filtering used for full-length reads. To assign V/J genes and CDR3, sequences were annotated against IMGT germline references using PyIR, a Python wrapper for IgBLAST v1.9. Reads were removed for weak V/J assignments (E-value above 1e-6), missing CDR3, stop codons, out-of-frame junctions, or ambiguous translated residues. V3J clonotypes were defined as sequences sharing the same inferred V gene, J gene, and CDR3 amino acid sequence. To compute the percentage overlap between repertoires, the number of shared unique clonotypes was divided by the size of the smaller repertoire. Three approaches were used to assess repertoire richness: RTK rarefaction, the Chao1 estimator, and Recon v2.1 estimates of unobserved clonotypes. Generation probabilities were computed with OLGA for all TCRbeta clonotypes obtained by the gDNA method from several donors. In its TCRdb copy, this immuneACCESS table keeps in-frame sequences only and misses some clones. Where compared with another copy, unresolved V genes explain less than half of these, and the others have no known cause. V and J calls and clone size are as listed in that table; D and trimming were resolved from the DNA. Present in this sample are fewer than 200,000 clones, 60% to 75% of which were seen just once. Jointly, the top ten make up more than 9% of the sample.

The donors were healthy, HIV-negative adults with no recently reported acute infections or vaccinations. Every donor was a Caucasian adult residing in Nashville, Tennessee, USA. CD4+ T cells were enriched by magnetic negative selection, after which naive cells were positively selected on CD45RA and the negative fraction was taken as the memory subset. Blood was collected by leukapheresis, and PBMCs were isolated by Ficoll-Histopaque density gradient centrifugation and then cryopreserved in liquid nitrogen vapor phase. Purity and quantity of every magnetically sorted T cell population were checked by analytical flow cytometry. Genomic DNA was isolated from every sorted fraction and measured by UV absorbance on a Nanodrop 2000c. These data come from a study of shared clonotypes between healthy human individuals (dated by TCRdb to about 2020). For the wider study: Three men and a couple of women, aged 18 to 49 years, made up the cohort. For each donor, three plates each were used for CD4 naive and CD4 memory, two plates were used for CD8 naive, and one plate was used for CD8 memory. The study deeply sequenced blood TCR repertoires of about five healthy adults to estimate repertoire size and the extent of clonotype sharing between individuals. Different laboratories and diverse techniques were used to prepare libraries and sequence TCR repertoires, to increase sequencing depth and limit assay-specific biases. Per donor, leukapheresis produced somewhere between about 0.8 and 9 billion PBMCs. Study-wide findings and limitations: Because the study included only a small number of donors, the genetic and exposure-history diversity represented was limited. Sampling was restricted to blood, and TCR repertoires in tissue are likely to differ from TCR repertoires in blood. Clonotypes shared by all four sorted-subset donors showed higher generation probabilities than non-shared clonotypes. Rarefaction of sorted-subset datasets indicated incomplete sequencing despite the large sequencing depth. Based on pairwise subsampling, the degree of clonotype sharing among donors was expected to be affected by sequencing depth. Sharing across a few donors was observed for approximately 5% of naive CD4, about 4% of naive CD8, about 2.3% of memory CD4, and about 0.38% of memory CD8 clonotypes. Naive subsets generally had larger estimated clonotype richness than memory subsets did.

Sample: memory CD4+ T cells sorted from blood. What the cell subset or site label conveys for this sample: CD45RA-negative fraction. Recombination linked TRBV5-6 to TRBJ2-3; perhaps TRBD2 is the D gene, with 6 bases matching. The source is a man aged 30 to 45 in good health. The DNA sequence is as follows: TGTGCCAGCAGCTTGAGAGGCGGGACGGGTTGGACAGATACGCAGTATTTT. Protein translation: CASSLRGGTGWTDTQYF.